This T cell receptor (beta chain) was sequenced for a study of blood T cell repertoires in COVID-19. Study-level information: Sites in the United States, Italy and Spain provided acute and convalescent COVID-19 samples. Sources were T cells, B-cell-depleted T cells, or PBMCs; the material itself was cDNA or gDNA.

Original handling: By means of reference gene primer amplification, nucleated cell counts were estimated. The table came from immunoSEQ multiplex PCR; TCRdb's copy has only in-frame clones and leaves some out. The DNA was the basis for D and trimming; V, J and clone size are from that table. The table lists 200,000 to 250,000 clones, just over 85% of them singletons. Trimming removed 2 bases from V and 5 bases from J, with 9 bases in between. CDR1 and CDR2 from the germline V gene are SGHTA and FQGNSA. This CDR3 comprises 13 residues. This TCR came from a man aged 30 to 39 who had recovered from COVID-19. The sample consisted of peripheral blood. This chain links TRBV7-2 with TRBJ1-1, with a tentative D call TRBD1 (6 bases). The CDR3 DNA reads TGTGCCAGCAGCTTAAAGGGGGGGACTGAAGCTTTCTTT. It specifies CASSLKGGTEAFF.